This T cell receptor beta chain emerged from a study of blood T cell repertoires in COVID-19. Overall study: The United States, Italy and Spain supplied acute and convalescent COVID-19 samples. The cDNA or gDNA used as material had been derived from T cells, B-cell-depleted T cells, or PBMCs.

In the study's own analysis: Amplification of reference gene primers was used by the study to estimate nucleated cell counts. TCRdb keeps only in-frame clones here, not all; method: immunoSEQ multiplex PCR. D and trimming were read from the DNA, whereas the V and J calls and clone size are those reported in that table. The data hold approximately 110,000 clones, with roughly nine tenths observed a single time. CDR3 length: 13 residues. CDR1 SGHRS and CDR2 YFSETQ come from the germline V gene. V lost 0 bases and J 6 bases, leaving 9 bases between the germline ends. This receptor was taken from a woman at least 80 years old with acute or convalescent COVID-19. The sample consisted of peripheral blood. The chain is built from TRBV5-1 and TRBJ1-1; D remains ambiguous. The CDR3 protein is CASSLAAPAEAFF. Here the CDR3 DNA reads TGCGCCAGCAGCTTGGCAGCGCCGGCTGAAGCTTTCTTT.